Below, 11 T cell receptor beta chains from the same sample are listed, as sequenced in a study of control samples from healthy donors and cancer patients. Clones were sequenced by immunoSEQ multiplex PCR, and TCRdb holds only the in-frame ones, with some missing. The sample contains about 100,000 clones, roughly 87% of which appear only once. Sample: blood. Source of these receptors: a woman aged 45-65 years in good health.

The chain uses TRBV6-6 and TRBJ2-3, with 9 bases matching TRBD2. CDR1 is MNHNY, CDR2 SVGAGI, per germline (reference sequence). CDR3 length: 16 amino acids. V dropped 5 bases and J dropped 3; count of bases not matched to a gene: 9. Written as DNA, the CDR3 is TGTGCCAGCAGTCTAATTAGCCTAGCGGGGACAGATACGCAGTATTTT. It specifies CASSLISLAGTDTQYF.

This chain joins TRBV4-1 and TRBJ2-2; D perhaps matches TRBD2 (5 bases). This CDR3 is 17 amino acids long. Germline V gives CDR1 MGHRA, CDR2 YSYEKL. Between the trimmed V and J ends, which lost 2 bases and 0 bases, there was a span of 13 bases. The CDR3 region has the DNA TGCGCCAGCAGCCAACCCCCCGTTAGCGCGAACACCGGGGAGCTGTTTTTT. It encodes CASSQPPVSANTGELFF.

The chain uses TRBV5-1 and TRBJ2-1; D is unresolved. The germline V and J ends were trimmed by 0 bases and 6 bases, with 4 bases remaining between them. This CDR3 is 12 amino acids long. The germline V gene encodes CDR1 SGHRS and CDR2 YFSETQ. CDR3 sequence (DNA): TGCGCCAGCAGCTTGGAGGGCAATGAGCAGTTCTTC. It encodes CASSLEGNEQFF.

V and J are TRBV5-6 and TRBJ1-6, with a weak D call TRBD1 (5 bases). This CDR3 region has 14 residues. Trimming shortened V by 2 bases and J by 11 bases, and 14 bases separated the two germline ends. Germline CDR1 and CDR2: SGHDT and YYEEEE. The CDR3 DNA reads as TGTGCCAGCAGCTTCGGGGCAGGGCAGGCACCCCTCCACTTT. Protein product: CASSFGAGQAPLHF.

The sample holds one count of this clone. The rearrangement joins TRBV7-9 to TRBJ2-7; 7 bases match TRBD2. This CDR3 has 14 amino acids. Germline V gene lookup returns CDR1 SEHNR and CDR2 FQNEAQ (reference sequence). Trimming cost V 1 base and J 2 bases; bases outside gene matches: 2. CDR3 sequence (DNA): TGTGCCAGCAGCTTAGATGCGGGGGCCTACGAGCAGTACTTC. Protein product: CASSLDAGAYEQYF.

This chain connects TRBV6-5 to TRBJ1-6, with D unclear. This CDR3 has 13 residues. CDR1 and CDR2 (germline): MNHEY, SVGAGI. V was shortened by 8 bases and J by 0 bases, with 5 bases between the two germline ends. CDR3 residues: CASGGSYNSPLHF. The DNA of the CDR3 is TGTGCCAGCGGAGGCTCCTATAATTCACCCCTCCACTTT.

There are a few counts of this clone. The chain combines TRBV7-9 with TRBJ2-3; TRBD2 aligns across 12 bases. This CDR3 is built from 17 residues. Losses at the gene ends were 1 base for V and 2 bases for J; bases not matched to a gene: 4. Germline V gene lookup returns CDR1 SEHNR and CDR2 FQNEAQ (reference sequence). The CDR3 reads CASSLGASGRATDTQYF. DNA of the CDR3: TGTGCCAGCAGCTTAGGTGCTAGCGGGAGGGCCACAGATACGCAGTATTTT.

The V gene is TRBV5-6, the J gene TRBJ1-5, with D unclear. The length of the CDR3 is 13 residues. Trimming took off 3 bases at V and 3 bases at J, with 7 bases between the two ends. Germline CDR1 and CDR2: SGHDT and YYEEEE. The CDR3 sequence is CASSYDNNQPQHF. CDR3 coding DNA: TGTGCCAGCAGCTATGACAACAATCAGCCCCAGCATTTT.

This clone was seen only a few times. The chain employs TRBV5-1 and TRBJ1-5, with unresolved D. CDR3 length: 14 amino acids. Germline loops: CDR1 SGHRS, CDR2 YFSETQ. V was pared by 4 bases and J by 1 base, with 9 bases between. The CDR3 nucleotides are TGCGCCAGCAGCCTCGGGGAGAGCAATCAGCCCCAGCATTTT. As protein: CASSLGESNQPQHF. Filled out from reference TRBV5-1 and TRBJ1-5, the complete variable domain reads KAGVTQTPRYLIKTRGQQVTLSCSPISGHRSVSWYQQTPGQGLQFLFEYFSETQRNKGNFPGRFSGRQFSNSRSEMNVSTLELGDSALYLCASSLGESNQPQHFGDGTRLSIL.

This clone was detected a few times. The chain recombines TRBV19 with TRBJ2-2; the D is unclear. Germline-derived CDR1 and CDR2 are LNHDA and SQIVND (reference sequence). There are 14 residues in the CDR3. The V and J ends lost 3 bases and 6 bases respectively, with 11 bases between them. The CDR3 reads CASSIPWLPGELFF. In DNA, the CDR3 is TGTGCCAGTAGTATCCCTTGGTTGCCCGGGGAGCTGTTTTTT.

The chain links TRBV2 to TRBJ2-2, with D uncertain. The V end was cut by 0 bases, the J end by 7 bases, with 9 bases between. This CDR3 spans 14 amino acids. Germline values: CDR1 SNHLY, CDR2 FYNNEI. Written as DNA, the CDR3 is TGTGCCAGCAGTGAAGCTTTCCCGGGCGGGGAGCTGTTTTTT. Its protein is CASSEAFPGGELFF.